These T cell receptor beta chains were read from a single sample in a study of T cells after yellow fever vaccination. In TCRdb, the 5' RACE reads were re-called with MiXCR into one record per CDR3 protein. The sample lists a few hundred thousand distinct CDR3 sequences; over 4% were seen once. Sample: PBMCs, taken 5 days after the yellow fever booster vaccination. The source of these receptors is a man aged 18 to 30 who received the YFV17D yellow fever vaccine. Both conserved end residues are trimmed from each CDR3.

j_call,cdr3_length,v_call,cdr3_aa
TRBJ1-5,13,TRBV19,ASSGTGARSQPQH
TRBJ1-1,12,TRBV4-1,ASSPLSTGTEAF
TRBJ1-6,12,TRBV18,ASSPQGIISPLH
TRBJ2-3,12,TRBV7-2,ASSARQFPDTQY
TRBJ2-2,10,TRBV9,ASSVGGRELF
TRBJ2-2,13,TRBV15,ATSRVGSPSGELF
TRBJ2-4,11,TRBV29-1,SVRGTDQNIQY
TRBJ2-5,13,TRBV12-3/TRBV12-4,ASSLGAGGLETQY
TRBJ1-2,12,TRBV27,ASSLDRANYGYT
TRBJ2-5,14,TRBV28,ASSFGGRGRGETQY
TRBJ2-7,11,TRBV5-4,ASGAANSYEQY
TRBJ1-1,11,TRBV20-1,SARPPGLMGAF
TRBJ1-4,12,TRBV28,ASSLTGANEKLF
TRBJ1-4,14,TRBV4-3,ASSSAPGATNEKLF
TRBJ2-1,9,TRBV20-1,SAHRVNEQF
TRBJ1-2,12,TRBV7-9,ASSLPWGGYGYT
TRBJ2-5,13,TRBV4-3,ASSQDTGSEETQY
TRBJ2-3,11,TRBV29-1,SVRAGGPDTQY
TRBJ2-7,10,TRBV20-1,SASRTSYEQY
TRBJ2-3,15,TRBV7-2,ASSPKTSAWGTDTQY
TRBJ1-1,12,TRBV2,ASSDRTGYVEAF
TRBJ1-4,12,TRBV2,ASSEVIGPEKLF
TRBJ2-5,15,TRBV7-2,ASSSAGLSQGRETQY
TRBJ1-2,13,TRBV5-6,ASSLLSADRYGYT
TRBJ2-7,10,TRBV7-7,AVGGETYEQY
TRBJ1-1,10,TRBV18,ASRTANTEAF
TRBJ2-7,12,TRBV20-1,SARLSVTRYEQY
TRBJ1-2,11,TRBV6-6,ASSYSLNYGYT
TRBJ2-1,13,TRBV4-1,ASSQPLQGYNEQF
TRBJ1-1,11,TRBV15,ATSTGGRTEAF
TRBJ1-4,13,TRBV5-5,ASSLTAGIYEKLF
TRBJ1-2,6,TRBV29-1,SVQQGT
TRBJ1-5,12,TRBV4-1,ASSQAGHPQPQH